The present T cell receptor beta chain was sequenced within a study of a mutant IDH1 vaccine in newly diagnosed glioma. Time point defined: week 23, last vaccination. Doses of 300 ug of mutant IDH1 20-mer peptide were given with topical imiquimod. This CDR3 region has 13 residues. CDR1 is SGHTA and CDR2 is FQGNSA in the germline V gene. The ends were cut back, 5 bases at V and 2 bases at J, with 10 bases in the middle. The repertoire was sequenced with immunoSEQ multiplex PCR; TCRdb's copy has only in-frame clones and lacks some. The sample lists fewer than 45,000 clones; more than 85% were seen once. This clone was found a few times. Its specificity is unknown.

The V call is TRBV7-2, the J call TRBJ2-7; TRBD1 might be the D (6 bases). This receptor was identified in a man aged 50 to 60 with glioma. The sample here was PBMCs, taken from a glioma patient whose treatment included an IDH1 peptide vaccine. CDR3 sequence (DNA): TGTGCCAGCAGCCACAGGACAGCCTACGAGCAGTACTTC. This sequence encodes CASSHRTAYEQYF.